Listed here are 5 T cell receptor beta chains from one sample, sequenced in a study of T cells in Graves' hyperthyroidism and ophthalmopathy. The TCR beta CDR3 regions underwent amplification using RNA transcripts as the source. HTBI primers were used for first-round RT-PCR of the TCR CDR3. One entry per CDR3 protein, called by TCRdb with MiXCR from the multiplex PCR reads. The repertoire holds around 420,000 distinct CDR3 sequences, about a sixth seen once, with roughly 14% in the top ten. Input material: blood. Source of these receptors: a woman between 18 and 29 years old with Graves' hyperthyroidism.

This clonotype was picked up a small number of times. The rearrangement uses TRBV28 and TRBJ2-1; possibly TRBD2 for D (5 bases). V was trimmed by 5 bases and J by 1 base, leaving 33 bases between them. The CDR3 extends over 22 amino acids. Germline CDR1 MDHEN, CDR2 SYDVKM. In nucleotides, the CDR3 is TGTGCCAGCAGTACCCCCACTTATCCCCATCTCTCACTAGTGAGGTCCTACAATGAGCAGTTCTTC. As protein: CASSTPTYPHLSLVRSYNEQFF.

This clonotype has at least ten counts. The chain recombines TRBV20-1 with TRBJ2-5, with a tentative D call TRBD2 (5 bases). The CDR3 spans 14 residues. The V and J ends lost 0 bases and 3 bases respectively, with 11 bases between them. Germline assignment: CDR1 DFQATT and CDR2 SNEGSKA (reference sequence). CDR3 in amino acids: CSARDLSAEETQYF. The CDR3 nucleotides are TGCAGTGCTAGAGATCTTTCAGCGGAAGAGACCCAGTACTTC.

Many counts were recorded for this clonotype. The CDR3 sequence is CAISESTTSTDTQYF. For the CDR3, the DNA is TGTGCCATCAGTGAGTCGACCACCAGCACAGATACGCAGTATTTT. The chain uses TRBV10-3 and TRBJ2-3; D unclear. Looked up from germline, CDR1 is ENHRY and CDR2 is SYGVKD. V was clipped by 0 bases and J by 0 bases, with 7 bases between them. The CDR3 has 15 residues.

This clonotype was counted at least ten times. DNA of the CDR3: TGTGCCAGCACCTCGGGACAGGGGGGACGGGCCCAGTACTTC. Protein product: CASTSGQGGRAQYF. The gene calls are TRBV2 and TRBJ2-5; 11 nucleotides align to TRBD1. Germline CDR1 and CDR2: SNHLY and FYNNEI. The CDR3 consists of 14 residues. V trimming: 7 bases; J trimming: 9 bases; junction bases outside the gene matches: 10.

This clonotype was found a few times. V gene TRBV29-1 combines with J gene TRBJ2-1; perhaps TRBD1 as D (6 bases). This CDR3 has 17 residues. From germline, CDR1 is SQVTM and CDR2 ANQGSEA. Trimming pared 0 bases from V and 0 bases from J, leaving 15 bases between. The CDR3 here is CSVEDASTGFSYNEQFF. CDR3 nucleotides: TGCAGCGTTGAAGACGCATCGACAGGATTCTCCTACAATGAGCAGTTCTTC.